These 9 T cell receptor beta chains came from one sample sequenced in a study of CD8 T cells in Susac syndrome. When the RNA was reverse transcribed, random hexamers were used with an input of about 0.45 to 1 ug. TCRdb fed the immunoSEQ multiplex PCR reads into MiXCR, producing one record per CDR3 protein. The repertoire includes 150,000 to 200,000 distinct CDR3 sequences, less than 95% of them detected once, and 0.1% sits in the top ten. Sequencing used CD4+ T cells from PBMCs. Source of these receptors: a human donor in good health.

As concerns this clonotype: One end of the junction is discordant with germline, which a read error may explain. The CDR3: CASSSATRELFF. DNA for the CDR3: TGTGCCAGCAGTTCAGCCACCCGGGAGCTGTTTTTT. V and J are TRBV28 and TRBJ2-2, with D unresolved. Germline lookup yields CDR1 MDHEN and CDR2 SYDVKM. The CDR3 covers 12 residues.

The CDR3 DNA reads as TGTGCCAGCAGCCACGGGGGGTACCAAGAGACCCAGTACTTC. Its protein product is CASSHGGYQETQYF. V and J are TRBV7-3 and TRBJ2-5, with 7 positions matching TRBD2. The CDR3 totals 14 residues. Germline V CDR1 and CDR2: SGHTA, FQGTGA. V shed 5 bases, J shed 0 bases, and the junction held 3 bases outside the gene matches. Using reference TRBV7-3 and TRBJ2-5 for the parts outside the CDR3, the full variable domain is GAGVSQTPSNKVTEKGKYVELRCDPISGHTALYWYRQSLGQGPEFLIYFQGTGAADDSGLPNDRFFAVRPEGSVSTLKIQRTERGDSAVYLCASSHGGYQETQYFGPGTRLLVL.

This clonotype was seen once. J is TRBJ2-7 and V is TRBV2; 9 positions match TRBD2. This CDR3 has 14 amino acids. Trimming cost V 4 bases and J 7 bases; bases outside gene matches: 8. Germline V gene lookup returns CDR1 SNHLY and CDR2 FYNNEI. The CDR3 DNA is TGTGCCAGCAGTGTGGCTAGCGGGACGGGGGAGCAGTACTTC. It encodes CASSVASGTGEQYF.

The V and J genes are TRBV19 and TRBJ2-3; tentatively, D is TRBD2 (6 bases). The CDR3 extends over 13 amino acids. Trimming shortened V by 8 bases and J by 2 bases, and 11 bases separated the two germline ends. The germline gives CDR1 LNHDA, CDR2 SQIVND (reference sequence). As DNA, the CDR3 is TGTGCCAGTCAGCGGGTGGACACAGATACGCAGTATTTT. This translates into CASQRVDTDTQYF.

V gene TRBV20-1 combines with J gene TRBJ2-4, with TRBD1 matching over 10 bases. From germline, CDR1 is DFQATT and CDR2 SNEGSKA (reference sequence). The CDR3 has 16 residues. J gave up 7 bases and V 3 bases, and 12 bases lay outside the gene matches. In DNA, the CDR3 is TGCAGTGCTAGGCCCCTCTCCTCGGGACAGGGGAACATTCAGTACTTC. Its protein is CSARPLSSGQGNIQYF.

V and J are TRBV25-1 and TRBJ2-5, with D possibly TRBD1 on 6 matching bases. Trimming removed 5 bases from V and 5 bases from J, with 24 bases in between. Germline CDR1 MGHDK, CDR2 SYGVNS. This CDR3 comprises 17 residues. CDR3: CASSSNTQQGIRETQYF. For the CDR3, the DNA is TGTGCCAGCAGTTCCAATACACAGCAGGGGATCAGGGAGACCCAGTACTTC.

This chain uses TRBV5-4 with TRBJ2-2, with D uncertain. The length of the CDR3 is 14 residues. V was clipped by 1 base and J by 1 base, with 5 bases between them. CDR1 and CDR2 (germline): SGHNT, YYREEE (reference sequence). CDR3 coding DNA: TGTGCCAGCAGCTTGCCAGAGAACACCGGGGAGCTGTTTTTT. It codes for CASSLPENTGELFF.

The chain joins TRBV30 to TRBJ1-4; D is ambiguous. The CDR3 runs to 15 residues. The germline V gene encodes CDR1 GTSNPN and CDR2 SVGIG (reference sequence). Trimming cost V 3 bases and J 8 bases, with 19 bases left between them. CDR3 bases: TGTGCCTGGAGAGCCATAGGGCAGGTAGAAGAAAAACTGTTTTTT. It specifies CAWRAIGQVEEKLFF.

This chain uses TRBV6-2 or TRBV6-3 with TRBJ2-1; TRBD2 agrees at 7 bases. Germline V CDR1 and CDR2: MNHEY, SVGEGT. Unmatched junction bases numbered 17, after V lost 6 bases and J lost 12 bases. The CDR3 extends over 15 amino acids. The CDR3 bases are TGTGCCAGCAGCCGACCGGACGTGCCAGCGGGAACGCAGTTCTTC. Its translation is CASSRPDVPAGTQFF.